The 27 T cell receptor beta chains presented below share a single source sample, sequenced in a study of CD8 T cells in Susac syndrome (dated by TCRdb to the late 2010s). The method behind the library was the immunoSEQ multiplex PCR assay. RNA was extracted using the RNeasy kit, and about 0.45 to 1 ug of the RNA was reverse transcribed with random hexamers. TCRdb reanalyzed the raw reads on its own, using fastp at Q25 for trimming and MiXCR for clone calling, and kept in-frame beta chains. A single entry per CDR3 protein holds the most common genes and DNA from its merged rows. For this sample the table gives 200,000 or so distinct CDR3 sequences, of which approximately 90% were detected only once. Together, the top ten hold roughly 0.15% of the sample. Sequenced: CD8+ T cells from PBMCs. The source is a human donor with multiple sclerosis.

This chain connects TRBV2 to TRBJ2-1; TRBD2 matches 8 bases. Trimming took 9 bases from V and 5 from J; bases not matched to a gene: 12. Germline V gene data show CDR1 as SNHLY and CDR2 as FYNNEI. The CDR3 extends over 15 amino acids. CDR3 DNA: TGTGCCAGAGGTACAGCGGGAGTTCTTGACAATGAGCAGTTCTTC. Translation gives CARGTAGVLDNEQFF. The full variable domain, rest sourced from reference TRBV2 and TRBJ2-1, is EPEVTQTPSHQVTQMGQEVILRCVPISNHLYFYWYRQILGQKVEFLVSFYNNEISEKSEIFDDQFSVERPDGSNFTLKIRSTKLEDSAMYFCARGTAGVLDNEQFFGPGTRLTVL.

This chain links TRBV5-6 with TRBJ2-3; possibly TRBD2 for D (6 bases). CDR3 length: 14 amino acids. The germline gives CDR1 SGHDT, CDR2 YYEEEE. V gave up 3 bases and J gave up 4 bases, with 12 bases separating them. The CDR3 bases are TGTGCCAGCAGCTACGGCGGGGTGGCAGATACGCAGTATTTT. Amino acids: CASSYGGVADTQYF.

The CDR3 bases are TGCAGTGCTAGATCTCGCGGGCGAACCCTCTCTAGCACAGATACGCAGTATTTT. As protein: CSARSRGRTLSSTDTQYF. This chain uses TRBV20-1 with TRBJ2-3; D is perhaps TRBD2 (5 bases). Germline loops: CDR1 DFQATT, CDR2 SNEGSKA (reference sequence). Trimming took off 2 bases at V and 0 bases at J, with 21 bases between the two ends. The CDR3 loop spans 18 amino acids.

This chain links TRBV20-1 with TRBJ1-1, with 10 bases lining up with TRBD1. Per the germline V gene, CDR1 is DFQATT and CDR2 is SNEGSKA (reference sequence). The CDR3 totals 13 residues. Germline trimming cut 5 bases from V and 3 bases from J; bases unmatched to any gene: 3. CDR3 protein: CSAGTGEDTEAFF. The CDR3 DNA reads as TGCAGTGCTGGGACAGGGGAGGACACTGAAGCTTTCTTT.

This chain uses TRBV24-1 with TRBJ2-3, with D unclear. Trimming took off 4 bases at V and 0 bases at J, with 10 bases between the two ends. This CDR3 has 15 residues. The germline CDR1 and CDR2 sequences are KGHDR and SFDVKD. The CDR3 protein is CATSDTKVSTDTQYF. CDR3 DNA: TGTGCCACCAGTGACACCAAAGTAAGCACAGATACGCAGTATTTT.

The chain links TRBV9 to TRBJ1-1; D ambiguous. The V gene's germline CDR1 is SGDLS and CDR2 YYNGEE. The CDR3 length is 13 residues. V lost 3 bases to trimming and J lost 4 bases, with 10 bases between them. Here the CDR3 DNA reads TGTGCCAGCAGCGCCACATCGGGCACTGAAGCTTTCTTT. This codes for CASSATSGTEAFF. The variable domain in full, completed from reference TRBV9 and TRBJ1-1, reads DSGVTQTPKHLITATGQRVTLRCSPRSGDLSVYWYQQSLDQGLQFLIQYYNGEERAKGNILERFSAQQFPDLHSELNLSSLELGDSALYFCASSATSGTEAFFGQGTRLTVV.

The chain uses TRBV7-9 and TRBJ2-1; D may correspond to TRBD1 or TRBD2 (5 bases each). V was cut by 5 bases and J by 2 bases, with 16 bases left in between. CDR1 and CDR2 from the germline V gene are SEHNR and FQNEAQ (reference sequence). The CDR3 has 16 residues. The CDR3 protein is CASSPRGERTYNEQFF. The CDR3 coding sequence is TGTGCCAGCAGCCCAAGGGGAGAGCGGACCTACAATGAGCAGTTCTTC.

In DNA form, the CDR3 reads TGTGCCAGCAGCCAAGCCTTCGACGGGGGGCGAGTCTCCTACAATGAGCAGTTCTTC. Protein sequence: CASSQAFDGGRVSYNEQFF. The chain has TRBV14 and TRBJ2-1; tentative D call: TRBD2 (7 bases). V was pared by 1 base and J by 0 bases, with 19 bases between. This CDR3 has 19 residues. The germline V gene encodes CDR1 SGHDN and CDR2 FVKESK. Full variable domain (rest looked up from reference TRBV14 and TRBJ2-1): EAGVTQFPSHSVIEKGQTVTLRCDPISGHDNLYWYRRVMGKEIKFLLHFVKESKQDESGMPNNRFLAERTGGTYSTLKVQPAELEDSGVYFCASSQAFDGGRVSYNEQFFGPGTRLTVL.

The V call is TRBV9, the J call TRBJ1-6; no clear D. V shed 10 bases and J shed 3 bases, with 11 bases lying between them. The CDR3 spans 13 residues. Germline CDR1 and CDR2: SGDLS and YYNGEE. DNA for the CDR3: TGTGCCTCCAGCGACGACTATAATTCACCCCTCCACTTT. Translation gives CASSDDYNSPLHF.

The genes are TRBV12-3 or TRBV12-4 and TRBJ2-5, with D uncertain. Trimming took 3 bases from V and 4 from J, leaving 9 bases between them. The CDR3 sequence is 13 residues long. The CDR3 DNA is TGTGCCAGCAGTTTCTGGTCGGTAGAGACCCAGTACTTC. Amino acid sequence: CASSFWSVETQYF.

The chain is built from TRBV10-3 and TRBJ2-5; D is unclear. The CDR3 length is 13 residues. V dropped 2 bases and J dropped 2 bases, with 6 bases sitting between them. CDR1 and CDR2 (germline): ENHRY, SYGVKD. The CDR3 coding sequence is TGTGCCATCAGTGAGAGGAAGCAAGAGACCCAGTACTTC. It codes for CAISERKQETQYF.

This chain links TRBV28 with TRBJ1-1, with a tentative D call TRBD1 (5 bases). The CDR3 spans 12 residues. The V gene lost 3 bases and the J gene lost 8 bases, with 10 bases spanning the gap. Per the germline V gene, CDR1 is MDHEN and CDR2 is SYDVKM. CDR3 nucleotide sequence: TGTGCCAGCAGTTTCGGGGGTATCGAAGCTTTCTTT. This encodes CASSFGGIEAFF.

With regard to this clonotype: One end of the junction fails to match germline, which may point to a read error. V usage is TRBV29-1 and J usage is TRBJ1-2, with D tentatively TRBD1 (5 bases). Germline V gives CDR1 SQVTM, CDR2 ANQGSEA. The CDR3 totals 13 residues. The CDR3 bases are TGCAGCGTTGTGATCGGGACTTCCCCCGAAAGGTCCTTC. This translates into CSVVIGTSPERSF. The variable domain in full, with the rest retrieved from reference TRBV29-1 and TRBJ1-2, is SAVISQKPSRDICQRGTSLTIQCQVDSQVTMMFWYRQQPGQSLTLIATANQGSEATYESGFVIDKFPISRPNLTFSTLTVSNMSPEDSSIYLCSVVIGTSPERSFGSGTRLTVV.

This chain links TRBV25-1 with TRBJ1-2, with TRBD1 as a possible D gene (6 bases). Germline CDR1 and CDR2: MGHDK and SYGVNS. V shed 9 bases and J shed 7 bases, with 12 bases lying between them. The CDR3 sequence is 11 residues long. The CDR3 nucleotides read TGTGCCAGTAAACAGGGAAGTGGCTACACCTTC. Its protein product is CASKQGSGYTF.

The J gene is TRBJ1-2, the V gene TRBV3-1; D gene unclear. V was shortened by 5 bases and J by 8 bases, with 9 bases between the two germline ends. Per the germline V gene, CDR1 is LGHDT and CDR2 is YNNKEL (reference sequence). The CDR3 runs 11 residues. CDR3 in amino acids: CASSEGMGYTF. CDR3 sequence (DNA): TGTGCCAGCAGCGAAGGAATGGGCTACACCTTC.

The genes are TRBV7-9 and TRBJ1-1; D perhaps matches TRBD1 (5 bases). Trimming took off 5 bases at V and 4 bases at J, with 11 bases between the two ends. Germline-derived CDR1 and CDR2 are SEHNR and FQNEAQ (reference sequence). This CDR3 spans 13 amino acids. The CDR3 loop reads CASSDSGSTEAFF. CDR3 bases: TGTGCCAGCAGCGACTCAGGGAGCACTGAAGCTTTCTTT.

CDR3 protein: CATSDSGGGPVGELFF. In DNA form, the CDR3 reads TGTGCCACCAGTGATTCAGGCGGGGGGCCGGTCGGGGAGCTGTTTTTT. The rearrangement links TRBV24-1 to TRBJ2-2; TRBD2 matches 8 bases. V shed 2 bases and J 7 bases; nucleotides not matched to a gene: 8. The CDR3 has 16 residues. CDR1 and CDR2 (germline): KGHDR, SFDVKD.

The rearrangement uses TRBV5-6 and TRBJ1-5; maybe TRBD1 (6 bases). The CDR3 sequence is 14 residues long. The ends were cut back, 0 bases at V and 14 bases at J, with 18 bases in the middle. CDR1 is SGHDT, CDR2 YYEEEE, per germline. The CDR3 DNA reads TGTGCCAGCAGCTTGGCGGGGACACTGGCTTTAGAGCATTTT. It translates to CASSLAGTLALEHF. Drawing the rest from reference TRBV5-6 and TRBJ1-5, the complete variable domain is DAGVTQSPTHLIKTRGQQVTLRCSPKSGHDTVSWYQQALGQGPQFIFQYYEEEERQRGNFPDRFSGHQFPNYSSELNVNALLLGDSALYLCASSLAGTLALEHFGDGTRLSIL.

This chain links TRBV6-5 with TRBJ2-1; 9 bases agree with TRBD2. Trimming cost V 2 bases and J 6 bases; bases outside gene matches: 5. There are 15 residues in the CDR3. Germline V lookup: CDR1 MNHEY, CDR2 SVGAGI. The CDR3 nucleotides read TGTGCCAGCAGTTACCTGCGGGAGGGCCCCAATGAGCAGTTCTTC. It is translated as CASSYLREGPNEQFF.

The chain links TRBV7-6 to TRBJ2-1; 14 bases line up with TRBD2. This CDR3 is 16 amino acids long. Germline V gene data show CDR1 as SGHVS and CDR2 as FNYEAQ. The ends lost 2 bases at V and 8 bases at J; junction bases unmatched: 5. The DNA of the CDR3 is TGTGCCAGCAGCTTACCGACTAGCGGGAGGGCCCATGAGCAGTTCTTC. Translation gives CASSLPTSGRAHEQFF.

The gene calls are TRBV19 and TRBJ1-1, with D uncertain. The CDR3 is 13 amino acids. V lost 3 bases and J lost 4, with 9 bases in between. Germline loops: CDR1 LNHDA, CDR2 SQIVND (reference sequence). The CDR3 DNA follows: TGTGCCAGTAGTATTCGTCCCAGCACTGAAGCTTTCTTT. Encoded protein: CASSIRPSTEAFF.

The chain is built from TRBV30 and TRBJ2-4, with a weak D call TRBD1 (6 bases). CDR1 GTSNPN and CDR2 SVGIG come from the germline V gene (reference sequence). Trimming stripped 2 bases from V and 7 bases from J, with 9 bases between. The CDR3 has 12 amino acids. The CDR3 DNA sequence: TGTGCCTGGAGTCACAGGGAGAACATTCAGTACTTC. This gives the protein CAWSHRENIQYF. Together with reference TRBV30 and TRBJ2-4, the CDR3 gives the full variable domain: SQTIHQWPATLVQPVGSPLSLECTVEGTSNPNLYWYRQAAGRGLQLLFYSVGIGQISSEVPQNLSASRPQDRQFILSSKKLLLSDSGFYLCAWSHRENIQYFGAGTRLSVL.

V and J are TRBV9 and TRBJ2-7; D remains ambiguous. V shed 3 bases and J shed 6 bases, with 10 bases lying between them. The germline gives CDR1 SGDLS, CDR2 YYNGEE. The CDR3 is made up of 12 amino acids. The CDR3 loop reads CASSGDGSEQYF. The CDR3 nucleotides are TGTGCCAGCAGCGGTGATGGGTCCGAGCAGTACTTC. Variable domain in full (rest from reference TRBV9 and TRBJ2-7): DSGVTQTPKHLITATGQRVTLRCSPRSGDLSVYWYQQSLDQGLQFLIQYYNGEERAKGNILERFSAQQFPDLHSELNLSSLELGDSALYFCASSGDGSEQYFGPGTRLTVT.

The rearrangement uses TRBV25-1 and TRBJ2-5, with D maybe TRBD2 (5 bases). The CDR3 is made up of 12 amino acids. The V end lost 3 bases, the J end lost 11 bases, and 13 bases lay between the germline ends. Germline values: CDR1 MGHDK, CDR2 SYGVNS. The CDR3 DNA follows: TGTGCCAGCAGTGAGACCGACTATTTACAGTACTTC. As protein: CASSETDYLQYF.

The chain carries TRBV5-4 and TRBJ2-5; TRBD2 might be the D (5 bases). The V gene lost 3 bases and the J gene lost 5 bases, with 17 bases spanning the gap. The length of the CDR3 is 15 residues. CDR1 is SGHNT, CDR2 YYREEE, per germline (reference sequence). CDR3 amino acids: CASSSRMARGETQYF. Here the CDR3 DNA reads TGTGCCAGCAGCTCCCGGATGGCGCGAGGGGAGACCCAGTACTTC.

This chain links TRBV6-6 with TRBJ1-1; no definite D call. This CDR3 spans 12 amino acids. Germline loops: CDR1 MNHNY, CDR2 SVGAGI (reference sequence). V dropped 5 bases and J dropped 7 bases, with 11 bases sitting between them. The CDR3 loop reads CASSNRELEAFF. In nucleotides, the CDR3 is TGTGCCAGCAGTAACCGAGAACTTGAAGCTTTCTTT.

This clonotype came up a few times. The chain carries TRBV20-1 and TRBJ2-1; D remains ambiguous. V was clipped by 3 bases and J by 4 bases, with 4 bases between them. CDR3 size: 11 residues. Looked up from germline, CDR1 is DFQATT and CDR2 is SNEGSKA (reference sequence). CDR3 coding DNA: TGCAGTGCTAGGCCATACAATGAGCAGTTCTTC. It translates to CSARPYNEQFF.